Listed here is a single T cell receptor (beta chain). Its recognized antigen is unknown. No clone much larger than this one lies a single base away; base qualities are absent. This sample is drawn from a study of blood T cell repertoires in COVID-19 (dated by TCRdb to the early 2020s). Study-wide context: Samples covering the acute and convalescent phases of COVID-19 were provided by collaborators in the United States, Italy and Spain. Where available, HLA class I and class II types were obtained from metadata supplied by the sample provider rather than from assay-based typing. Subjects who had been exposed to COVID-19, were actively infected with it, or had recovered from it provided the deeply sampled blood TCRbeta repertoires that made up the dataset. The samples were drawn from two sources: the first 160 participants of the ongoing ImmuneRACE study, and over 1,000 subjects contributed by 6 global collaborators. A de-identified subject ID, COVID-19 status, age in years and sex were almost always included in the sample metadata. The prospective study material was composed of cDNA or gDNA derived from T cells, B-cell-depleted T cells, or PBMCs. The repertoires were released in a freely available public database meant as a resource for research on the immune response to SARS-CoV-2.

Whole blood was collected in K2EDTA tubes by collaborating institutions according to the institutions' own protocols. For TCRbeta analysis, collaborators shipped samples as frozen whole blood, isolated PBMCs, or DNA extracted from either of those sample types. The paper's findings and limits, for the study overall: The quantity of clinical and demographic metadata differed by source and by participant and was supplied without curation.

From the cysteine through the phenylalanine, the CDR3 covers 15 amino acids. Kept here is only the CDR3 DNA, which spans 45 bases and is read in frame from base 1. The germline V gene gives CDR1 as SNHLY and CDR2 as FYNNEI. The germline V and J ends show losses of 3 bases and 5 bases respectively, and no gene match explains 5 bases of the junction. TCRbeta CDR3 regions were amplified from genomic DNA using the immunoSEQ Assay, a bias-controlled multiplex PCR. Processing in the source paper ran as follows. Nucleated cell counts per sample were estimated from amplification of reference gene primers within the assay. Sequence reads were collapsed and filtered to measure the absolute abundance of every unique TCRbeta CDR3 rearrangement. Productive Simpson clonality was computed per sample as the square root of Simpson's diversity index over productive rearrangements. What TCRdb holds here is the immuneACCESS table cut down to in-frame rearrangements. Part of the clones is not present; checked against another copy, under half of the missing clones reflect an unresolved V gene, and the others are unexplained. V and J calls and clone size are given by that table; D and trimming were obtained from the DNA. The sample table lists about 100,000 clones, over 75% of them with a count of one. The ten largest clones represent about 4.2% of the sample.

Sample: peripheral blood. The V and J segments used are TRBV2 and TRBJ2-5; 11 of the junction bases match TRBD2. The TCR was taken from a man in his fifties or sixties with acute or convalescent COVID-19. The CDR3 sequence is CASSELLAGAETQYF. The DNA is TGTGCCAGCAGTGAGTTACTAGCGGGAGCGGAGACCCAGTACTTC.